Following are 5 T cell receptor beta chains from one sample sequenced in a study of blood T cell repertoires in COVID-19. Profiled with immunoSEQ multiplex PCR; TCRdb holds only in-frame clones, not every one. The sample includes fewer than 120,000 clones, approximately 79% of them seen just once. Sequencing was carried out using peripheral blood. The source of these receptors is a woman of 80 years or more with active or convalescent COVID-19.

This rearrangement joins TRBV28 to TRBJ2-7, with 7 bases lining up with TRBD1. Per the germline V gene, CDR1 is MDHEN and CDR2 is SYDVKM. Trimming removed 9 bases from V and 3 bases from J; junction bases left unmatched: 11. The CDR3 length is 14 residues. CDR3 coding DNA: TGTGCCAGTCACCGTCCGGGACAGTACTACGAGCAGTACTTC. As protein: CASHRPGQYYEQYF.

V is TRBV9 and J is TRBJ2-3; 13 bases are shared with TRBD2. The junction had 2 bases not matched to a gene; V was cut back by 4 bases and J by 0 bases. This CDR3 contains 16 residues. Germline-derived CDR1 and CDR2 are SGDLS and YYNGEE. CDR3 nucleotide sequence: TGTGCCAGCAGCCGGGGACTAGCGGGAAGCACAGATACGCAGTATTTT. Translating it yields CASSRGLAGSTDTQYF.

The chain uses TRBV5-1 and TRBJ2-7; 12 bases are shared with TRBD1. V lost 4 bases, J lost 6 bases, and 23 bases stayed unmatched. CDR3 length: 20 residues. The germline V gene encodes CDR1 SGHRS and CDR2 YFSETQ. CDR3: CASSPRWEGTGGSSIAEQYF. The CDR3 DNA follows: TGCGCCAGCAGCCCTAGGTGGGAGGGGACAGGGGGCTCATCGATAGCCGAGCAGTACTTC. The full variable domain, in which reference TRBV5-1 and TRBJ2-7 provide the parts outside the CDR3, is KAGVTQTPRYLIKTRGQQVTLSCSPISGHRSVSWYQQTPGQGLQFLFEYFSETQRNKGNFPGRFSGRQFSNSRSEMNVSTLELGDSALYLCASSPRWEGTGGSSIAEQYFGPGTRLTVT.

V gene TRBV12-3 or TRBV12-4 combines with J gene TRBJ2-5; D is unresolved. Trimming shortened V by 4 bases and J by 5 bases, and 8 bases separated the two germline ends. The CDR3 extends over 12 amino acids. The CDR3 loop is CASSSPRETQYF. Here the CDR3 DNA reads TGTGCCAGCAGTTCCCCCCGGGAGACCCAGTACTTC.

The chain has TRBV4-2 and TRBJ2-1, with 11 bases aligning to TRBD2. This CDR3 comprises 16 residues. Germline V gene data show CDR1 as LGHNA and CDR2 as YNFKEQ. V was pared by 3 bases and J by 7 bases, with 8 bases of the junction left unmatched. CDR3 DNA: TGTGCCAGCAGCCAGATCACTAGCGGGAGAAGAAATGAGCAGTTCTTC. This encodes CASSQITSGRRNEQFF.